This TCR beta chain appears in the sequencing data of a study of blood T cell repertoires in COVID-19. Repertoires were generated with immunoSEQ multiplex PCR, while TCRdb's copy carries only in-frame clones and drops some. The sample holds under 200,000 clones, roughly 90% seen once. Germline V CDR1 and CDR2: LNHDA, SQIVND (reference sequence). This CDR3 has 15 residues. Trimming cost V 3 bases and J 1 base, with 12 bases left between them. The specimen was PBMCs or T cells enriched from blood (not recorded which). V is TRBV19 and J is TRBJ1-1, with D possibly being TRBD1 (6 bases). This sequence was found in a woman aged 50 to 60 who had recovered from COVID-19. The CDR3 sequence: CASSIPGGQNTEAFF. In nucleotides, the CDR3 is TGTGCCAGTAGTATTCCTGGGGGACAGAACACTGAAGCTTTCTTT.